Listed below are T cell receptor beta chains from one sample, sequenced in a study of T cell responses to AZD1222 COVID-19 vaccine. The protocol was immunoSEQ multiplex PCR, while the TCRdb copy is restricted to in-frame clones and leaves out a portion. In the table there are around 130,000 clones, about nine tenths of which are singletons. The material was peripheral blood, obtained 28 days after the second dose of the MenACWY control vaccine. These receptors were obtained from an adult who received the MenACWY meningococcal vaccine as a control. CDR3s include the opening cysteine and the closing phenylalanine or tryptophan. D genes are given only for firm matches. Size tells how often a clone was seen (once, few, many) or the class of an expanded clone, and some rows leave it out.

abundance: NA
v_gene: TRBV6-5
d_gene: NA
j_gene: TRBJ2-6
CDR3aa: CASSLLSGANVLTF
CDR3nt: TGTGCCAGCAGCCTCCTCTCTGGGGCCAACGTCCTGACTTTC

abundance: few
v_gene: TRBV28
d_gene: NA
j_gene: TRBJ2-7
CDR3aa: CASIPGYSLGYEQYF
CDR3nt: TGTGCCAGCATCCCGGGTTACTCCCTGGGCTACGAGCAGTACTTC

abundance: NA
v_gene: TRBV2
d_gene: NA
j_gene: TRBJ1-4
CDR3aa: CASIGGRGEKLFF
CDR3nt: TGTGCCAGCATCGGCGGGAGAGGTGAAAAACTGTTTTTT

abundance: NA
v_gene: TRBV5-4
d_gene: TRBD2
j_gene: TRBJ2-1
CDR3aa: CASSRTTSGVEQFF
CDR3nt: TGTGCCAGCAGCCGCACGACTAGCGGGGTTGAGCAGTTCTTC

abundance: once
v_gene: TRBV19
d_gene: NA
j_gene: TRBJ2-1
CDR3aa: CASSIERGVNEQFF
CDR3nt: TGTGCCAGTAGTATAGAAAGGGGGGTAAATGAGCAGTTCTTC

abundance: few
v_gene: TRBV6-6
d_gene: TRBD1
j_gene: TRBJ1-2
CDR3aa: CASSYSGDRESYGYTF
CDR3nt: TGTGCCAGCAGTTACTCGGGGGACAGGGAGTCTTATGGCTACACCTTC

abundance: NA
v_gene: TRBV9
d_gene: TRBD2
j_gene: TRBJ2-1
CDR3aa: CASSAFGEGNEQFF
CDR3nt: TGTGCCAGCAGCGCCTTCGGGGAGGGCAATGAGCAGTTCTTC

abundance: NA
v_gene: TRBV5-1
d_gene: NA
j_gene: TRBJ1-4
CDR3aa: CASSLWAGAGEKLFF
CDR3nt: TGCGCCAGCAGCTTGTGGGCAGGGGCGGGCGAAAAACTGTTTTTT

abundance: NA
v_gene: TRBV7-2
d_gene: TRBD2
j_gene: TRBJ2-4
CDR3aa: CASSLRLAGGSDIQYF
CDR3nt: TGTGCCAGCAGCTTACGACTAGCGGGAGGATCGGACATTCAGTACTTC

abundance: NA
v_gene: TRBV29-1
d_gene: NA
j_gene: TRBJ2-2
CDR3aa: CSVTDSPGELFF
CDR3nt: TGCAGCGTTACCGACAGCCCCGGGGAGCTGTTTTTT

abundance: NA
v_gene: TRBV11-2
d_gene: NA
j_gene: TRBJ1-5
CDR3aa: CASSIGGPNQPQHF
CDR3nt: TGTGCCAGCAGCATCGGGGGACCAAATCAGCCCCAGCATTTT

abundance: NA
v_gene: TRBV19
d_gene: NA
j_gene: TRBJ1-1
CDR3aa: CASSIHRSADTEAFF
CDR3nt: TGTGCCAGTAGTATTCACAGGTCGGCGGACACTGAAGCTTTCTTT

abundance: NA
v_gene: TRBV19
d_gene: NA
j_gene: TRBJ1-5
CDR3aa: CASRDKNQPQHF
CDR3nt: TGTGCCAGTAGGGACAAAAATCAGCCCCAGCATTTT

abundance: NA
v_gene: TRBV30
d_gene: NA
j_gene: TRBJ2-2
CDR3aa: CAWTLLASHTGELFF
CDR3nt: TGTGCCTGGACCCTTCTAGCCTCACACACCGGGGAGCTGTTTTTT

abundance: NA
v_gene: TRBV19
d_gene: NA
j_gene: TRBJ2-2
CDR3aa: CASSIFEAGELFF
CDR3nt: TGTGCCAGTAGTATCTTTGAGGCCGGGGAGCTGTTTTTT

abundance: NA
v_gene: TRBV7-9
d_gene: NA
j_gene: TRBJ1-4
CDR3aa: CASSLGGTNEKLFF
CDR3nt: TGTGCCAGCAGCTTGGGGGGGACTAATGAAAAACTGTTTTTT

abundance: NA
v_gene: TRBV7-2
d_gene: NA
j_gene: TRBJ1-5
CDR3aa: CASSQFNQPQHF
CDR3nt: TGTGCCAGCAGCCAATTTAATCAGCCCCAGCATTTT

abundance: NA
v_gene: TRBV9
d_gene: NA
j_gene: TRBJ2-7
CDR3aa: CASSVDAGTYEQYF
CDR3nt: TGTGCCAGCAGCGTAGATGCGGGAACCTACGAGCAGTACTTC

abundance: once
v_gene: TRBV7-3
d_gene: TRBD1
j_gene: TRBJ2-2
CDR3aa: CASSVDRGVTGELFF
CDR3nt: TGTGCCAGCAGCGTTGACAGGGGGGTCACCGGGGAGCTGTTTTTT

abundance: NA
v_gene: TRBV9
d_gene: TRBD2
j_gene: TRBJ2-1
CDR3aa: CASSVGTSGGQFF
CDR3nt: TGTGCCAGCAGCGTTGGGACTAGCGGGGGGCAGTTCTTC

abundance: once
v_gene: TRBV11-2
d_gene: NA
j_gene: TRBJ2-5
CDR3aa: CASSFPPGPPVETQYF
CDR3nt: TGTGCCAGCAGCTTCCCCCCGGGACCGCCGGTTGAGACCCAGTACTTC

abundance: NA
v_gene: TRBV9
d_gene: NA
j_gene: TRBJ2-3
CDR3aa: CASSVGKGGGITDTQYF
CDR3nt: TGTGCCAGCAGCGTAGGGAAAGGGGGCGGGATCACAGATACGCAGTATTTT

abundance: few
v_gene: TRBV6-2/TRBV6-3
d_gene: NA
j_gene: TRBJ2-6
CDR3aa: CASSAGAGANVLTF
CDR3nt: TGTGCCAGCAGCGCAGGGGCCGGGGCCAACGTCCTGACTTTC